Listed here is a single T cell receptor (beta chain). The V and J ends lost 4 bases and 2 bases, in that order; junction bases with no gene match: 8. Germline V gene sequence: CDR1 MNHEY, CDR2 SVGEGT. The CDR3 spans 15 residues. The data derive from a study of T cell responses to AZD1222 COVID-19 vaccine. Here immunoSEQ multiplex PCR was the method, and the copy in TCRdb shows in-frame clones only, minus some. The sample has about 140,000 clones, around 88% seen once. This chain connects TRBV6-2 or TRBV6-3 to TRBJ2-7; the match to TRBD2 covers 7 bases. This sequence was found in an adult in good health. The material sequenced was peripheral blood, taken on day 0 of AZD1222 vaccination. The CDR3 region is CASSLRASGAYEQYF. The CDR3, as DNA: TGTGCCAGCAGTTTACGAGCTAGCGGAGCCTACGAGCAGTACTTC.